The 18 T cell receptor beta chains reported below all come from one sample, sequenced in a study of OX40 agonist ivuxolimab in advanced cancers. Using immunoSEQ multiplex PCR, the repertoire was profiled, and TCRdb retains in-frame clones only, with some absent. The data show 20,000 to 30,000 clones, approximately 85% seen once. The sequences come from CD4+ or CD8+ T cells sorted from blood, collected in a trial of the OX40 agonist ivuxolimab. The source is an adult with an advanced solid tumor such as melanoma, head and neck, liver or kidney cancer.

CDR3 in DNA: TGTGCCAGCAGTTCTAGGACACGGAACACTGAAGCTTTCTTT. Protein product: CASSSRTRNTEAFF. V is TRBV27 and J is TRBJ1-1; tentative D call: TRBD1 (5 bases). Per the germline V gene, CDR1 is MNHEY and CDR2 is SMNVEV (reference sequence). The CDR3 extends over 14 amino acids. V lost 4 bases and J 1 base, leaving 10 bases between the germline ends.

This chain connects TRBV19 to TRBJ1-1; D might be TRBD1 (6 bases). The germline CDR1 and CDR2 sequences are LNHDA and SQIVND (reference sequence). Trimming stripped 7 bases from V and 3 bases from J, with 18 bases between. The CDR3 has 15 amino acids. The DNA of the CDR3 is TGTGCCAGTAACCCCAGGGGATGGGGGGACACTGAAGCTTTCTTT. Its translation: CASNPRGWGDTEAFF.

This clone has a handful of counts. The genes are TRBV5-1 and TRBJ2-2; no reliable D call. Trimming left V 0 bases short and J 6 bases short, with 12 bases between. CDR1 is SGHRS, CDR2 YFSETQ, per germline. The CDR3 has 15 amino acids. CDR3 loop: CASSLEGQRAGELFF. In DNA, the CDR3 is TGCGCCAGCAGCTTGGAGGGTCAGAGAGCCGGGGAGCTGTTTTTT. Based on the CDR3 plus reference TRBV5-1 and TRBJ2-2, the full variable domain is KAGVTQTPRYLIKTRGQQVTLSCSPISGHRSVSWYQQTPGQGLQFLFEYFSETQRNKGNFPGRFSGRQFSNSRSEMNVSTLELGDSALYLCASSLEGQRAGELFFGEGSRLTVL.

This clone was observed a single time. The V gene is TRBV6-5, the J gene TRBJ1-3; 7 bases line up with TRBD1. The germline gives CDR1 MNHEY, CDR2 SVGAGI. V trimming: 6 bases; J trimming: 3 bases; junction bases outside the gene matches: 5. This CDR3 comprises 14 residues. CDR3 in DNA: TGTGCCAGCAGACAGGGGACTGTTGGAAACACCATATATTTT. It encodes CASRQGTVGNTIYF.

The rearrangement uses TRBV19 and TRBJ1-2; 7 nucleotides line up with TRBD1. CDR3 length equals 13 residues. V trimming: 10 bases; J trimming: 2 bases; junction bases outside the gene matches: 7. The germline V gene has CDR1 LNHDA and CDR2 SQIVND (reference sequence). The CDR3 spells CATTGAYNYGYTF. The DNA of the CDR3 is TGTGCCACTACAGGGGCCTACAACTATGGCTACACCTTC.

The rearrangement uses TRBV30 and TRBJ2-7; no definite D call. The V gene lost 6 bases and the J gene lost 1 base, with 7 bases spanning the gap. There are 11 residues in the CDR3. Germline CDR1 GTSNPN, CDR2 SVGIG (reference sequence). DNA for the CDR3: TGTGCCTGTATGGGGTCCTACGAGCAGTACTTC. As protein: CACMGSYEQYF.

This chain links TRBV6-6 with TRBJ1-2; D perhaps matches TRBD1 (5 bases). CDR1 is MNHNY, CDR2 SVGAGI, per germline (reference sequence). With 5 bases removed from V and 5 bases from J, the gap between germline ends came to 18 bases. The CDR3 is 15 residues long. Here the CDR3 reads CASSPGSASGYGYTF. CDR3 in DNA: TGTGCCAGCAGTCCGGGCTCCGCTTCAGGGTATGGCTACACCTTC.

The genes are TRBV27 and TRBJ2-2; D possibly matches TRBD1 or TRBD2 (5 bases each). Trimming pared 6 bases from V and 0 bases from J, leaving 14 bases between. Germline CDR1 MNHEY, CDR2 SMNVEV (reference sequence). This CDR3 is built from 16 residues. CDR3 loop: CASRAGANSNTGELFF. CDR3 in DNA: TGTGCCAGCAGGGCCGGGGCCAACTCGAACACCGGGGAGCTGTTTTTT.

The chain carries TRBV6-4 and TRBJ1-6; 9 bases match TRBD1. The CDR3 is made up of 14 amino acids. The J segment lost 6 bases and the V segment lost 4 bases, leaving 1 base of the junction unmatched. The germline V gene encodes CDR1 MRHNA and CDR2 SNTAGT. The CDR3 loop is CASSAGQGNSPLHF. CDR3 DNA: TGTGCCAGCAGTGCGGGACAGGGTAATTCACCCCTCCACTTT.

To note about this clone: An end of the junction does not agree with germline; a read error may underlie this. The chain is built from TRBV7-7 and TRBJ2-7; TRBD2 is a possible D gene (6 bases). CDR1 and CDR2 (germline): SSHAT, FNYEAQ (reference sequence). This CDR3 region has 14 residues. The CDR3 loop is CASSPGGPSYEQYF. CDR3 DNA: TGTGCTAGCAGCCCCGGGGGACCTTCCTACGAGCAGTACTTC.

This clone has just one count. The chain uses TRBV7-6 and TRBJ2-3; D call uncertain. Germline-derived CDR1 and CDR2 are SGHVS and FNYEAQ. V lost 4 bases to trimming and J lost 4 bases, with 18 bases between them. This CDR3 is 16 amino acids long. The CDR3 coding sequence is TGTGCCAGCAGCTCCACGGGTGGCTCTAGACCAGATACGCAGTATTTT. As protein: CASSSTGGSRPDTQYF.

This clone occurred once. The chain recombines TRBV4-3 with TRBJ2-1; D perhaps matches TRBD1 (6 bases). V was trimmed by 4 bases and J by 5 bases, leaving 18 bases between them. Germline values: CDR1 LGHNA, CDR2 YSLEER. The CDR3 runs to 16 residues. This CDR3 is CASSRQGTRPNNEQFF. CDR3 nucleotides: TGCGCCAGCAGCCGCCAGGGGACGCGTCCGAACAATGAGCAGTTCTTC.

The CDR3 here is CASGAGTGPEQFF. The CDR3 DNA reads as TGTGCCAGCGGGGCCGGGACAGGGCCTGAGCAGTTCTTC. The gene calls are TRBV6-1 and TRBJ2-1; 9 nucleotides align to TRBD1. CDR1 and CDR2 (germline): MNHNS, SASEGT. V was clipped by 8 bases and J by 9 bases; unmatched bases: 8. The CDR3 covers 13 residues.

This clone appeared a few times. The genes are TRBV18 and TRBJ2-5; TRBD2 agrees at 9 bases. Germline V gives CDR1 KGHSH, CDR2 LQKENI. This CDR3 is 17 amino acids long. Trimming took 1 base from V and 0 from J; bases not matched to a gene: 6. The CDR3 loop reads CASSPRLAGRNQETQYF. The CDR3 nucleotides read TGTGCCAGCTCACCACGGCTAGCGGGGCGTAACCAAGAGACCCAGTACTTC.

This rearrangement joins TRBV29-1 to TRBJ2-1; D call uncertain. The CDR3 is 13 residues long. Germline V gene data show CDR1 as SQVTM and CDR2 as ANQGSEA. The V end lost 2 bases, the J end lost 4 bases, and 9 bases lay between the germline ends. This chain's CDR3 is CSVEYRPYNEQFF. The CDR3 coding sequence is TGCAGCGTTGAATACAGACCTTACAATGAGCAGTTCTTC.

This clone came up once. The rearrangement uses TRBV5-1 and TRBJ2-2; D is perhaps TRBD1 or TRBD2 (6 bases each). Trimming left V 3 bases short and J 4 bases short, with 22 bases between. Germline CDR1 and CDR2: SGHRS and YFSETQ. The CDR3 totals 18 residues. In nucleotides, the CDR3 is TGCGCCAGCAGCTCGGGACTCACGAGAGGGGGAAGCACCGGGGAGCTGTTTTTT. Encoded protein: CASSSGLTRGGSTGELFF.

CDR3 in DNA: TGCGCCAGCAGCTTGGATGCCGGGGAGCTGTTTTTT. Its protein is CASSLDAGELFF. The chain uses TRBV5-1 and TRBJ2-2, with D hard to call. Germline CDR1 and CDR2: SGHRS and YFSETQ. This CDR3 has 12 residues. V was shortened by 0 bases and J by 6 bases, with 3 bases between the two germline ends.

This chain's CDR3 is CASSMAGLGHNEQFF. The CDR3 DNA is TGTGCCAGTAGTATGGCGGGCCTGGGACACAATGAGCAGTTCTTC. The chain has TRBV19 and TRBJ2-1; either TRBD1 or TRBD2 may supply D (5 bases each). The CDR3 totals 15 residues. The germline V gene encodes CDR1 LNHDA and CDR2 SQIVND (reference sequence). V lost 3 bases, J lost 5 bases, and 14 bases lay in between.